Presented here are 28 T cell receptor beta chains from one specimen sequenced in a study of CD8+ T cells in alopecia areata (dated by TCRdb to between 2017 and 2018). The library was generated by the immunoSEQ multiplex PCR assay. For TCR sequencing, RNA was extracted from every sample and reverse transcribed into cDNA to serve as template. Entries here come from immuneACCESS through TCRdb and include only in-frame sequences with V and J called. Some clones fail to appear in such tables; in the studies checked, an unresolved V gene covers under half of the shortfall, and the cause of the remainder is unknown. This sample holds 100,000 to 150,000 clones; approximately 60% were observed only once. The top ten clonotypes cover 5% to 7% of the sample. The sample's time point, from its label and the paper: roughly 27 days on oral tofacitinib. The treatment or condition label for this specimen denotes: oral pan-JAK inhibitor, 5-10 mg twice daily.

Sequenced material: CD4+ T cells sorted from blood, taken at week 4, from a patient treated with tofacitinib. These receptor sequences come from a human donor with alopecia areata.

The J gene is TRBJ1-2, the V gene TRBV21-1. TRBV21-1 is given as a pseudogene. The CDR3 spans 13 residues. The CDR3 region is CASSSGGSYGYTF. The CDR3 DNA is TGTGCCAGCAGCTCTGGGGGGAGCTATGGCTACACCTTC.

The V call is TRBV7-2, the J call TRBJ2-1; tentatively, D is TRBD1 or TRBD2 (5 bases each). The CDR3 consists of 15 residues. Trimming took off 7 bases at V and 3 bases at J, with 16 bases between the two ends. From germline, CDR1 is SGHTA and CDR2 FQGNSA. CDR3 sequence: CASNKPGTNYNEQFF. The CDR3 nucleotides are TGTGCCAGCAACAAACCTGGGACGAACTACAATGAGCAGTTCTTC.

V usage is TRBV5-1 and J usage is TRBJ2-3; no clear D. The CDR3 runs 14 residues. The germline V and J ends were trimmed by 1 base and 2 bases, with 8 bases remaining between them. Germline V gene data show CDR1 as SGHRS and CDR2 as YFSETQ. CDR3 amino acids: CASSLSLNTDTQYF. In DNA, the CDR3 is TGCGCCAGCAGCTTGTCACTTAACACAGATACGCAGTATTTT.

This clone showed up just once. The CDR3 DNA sequence: TGTGCCAGCAGCTTAGGGTTTCTGAGGTCCGAGACCCAGTACTTC. Residues: CASSLGFLRSETQYF. J is TRBJ2-5 and V is TRBV7-2; D is unclear. There are 15 residues in the CDR3. The germline V gene has CDR1 SGHTA and CDR2 FQGNSA. Trimming removed 1 base at V and 5 bases at J, with 14 bases between.

The V gene is TRBV6-5, the J gene TRBJ2-1; maybe TRBD2 (5 bases). Germline loops: CDR1 MNHEY, CDR2 SVGAGI. The V end lost 8 bases, the J end lost 3 bases, and 8 bases lay between the germline ends. The CDR3 sequence is 12 residues long. CDR3 region: CASAGNYNEQFF. The CDR3 DNA reads as TGTGCCAGCGCGGGCAACTACAATGAGCAGTTCTTC.

The V and J genes are TRBV18 and TRBJ2-3; 9 bases map to TRBD2. The CDR3 is 15 amino acids. In germline, CDR1 is KGHSH, CDR2 LQKENI. The junction had 3 bases not matched to a gene; V was cut back by 0 bases and J by 5 bases. The CDR3 nucleotides read TGTGCCAGCTCACCACCGTCTAGCGGGGAAGATACGCAGTATTTT. It specifies CASSPPSSGEDTQYF.

The chain joins TRBV7-2 to TRBJ2-7; TRBD2 matches 10 bases. CDR3 length: 15 residues. After removal of 6 bases from V and 3 bases from J, the junction contained 8 bases not matched to a gene. Germline V lookup: CDR1 SGHTA, CDR2 FQGNSA. DNA for the CDR3: TGTGCCAGCAGGGGCAGCGGGACTAGCGTCTACGAGCAGTACTTC. Protein sequence: CASRGSGTSVYEQYF.

V is TRBV30 and J is TRBJ1-1; no firm D call. Trimming removed 5 bases at V and 5 bases at J, with 9 bases between. The CDR3 has 11 residues. The germline CDR1 and CDR2 sequences are GTSNPN and SVGIG (reference sequence). CDR3 nucleotide sequence: TGTGCCTGGTCCGTGGATACTGAAGCTTTCTTT. Protein sequence: CAWSVDTEAFF.

The V and J genes are TRBV5-6 and TRBJ2-7, with 7 bases lining up with TRBD1. Losses at the gene ends were 4 bases for V and 3 bases for J; bases not matched to a gene: 4. The CDR3 has 13 residues. Germline lookup yields CDR1 SGHDT and CDR2 YYEEEE. The CDR3 region is CASSGRQGYEQYF. CDR3 bases: TGTGCCAGCAGCGGACGACAGGGCTACGAGCAGTACTTC.

The rearrangement uses TRBV2 and TRBJ2-7; D gene uncertain. This CDR3 spans 14 amino acids. The germline gives CDR1 SNHLY, CDR2 FYNNEI. Trimming removed 2 bases from V and 0 bases from J, with 8 bases in between. This CDR3 is CASSEQSFSYEQYF. The CDR3 DNA reads TGTGCCAGCAGTGAACAGTCGTTCTCCTACGAGCAGTACTTC.

The chain couples TRBV25-1 to TRBJ1-1; the D is unclear. V was cut by 6 bases and J by 1 base, with 9 bases left in between. The CDR3 has 13 residues. Germline CDR1 MGHDK, CDR2 SYGVNS. CDR3 in amino acids: CASRSPGNTEAFF. Written as DNA, the CDR3 is TGTGCCAGCAGGAGCCCCGGGAACACTGAAGCTTTCTTT.

The rearrangement joins TRBV5-6 to TRBJ1-6; a possible D gene is TRBD1 (6 bases). CDR1 SGHDT and CDR2 YYEEEE come from the germline V gene. The CDR3 contains 15 residues. Deletions cut 1 base from V and 9 bases from J, with 14 bases between. CDR3 sequence (DNA): TGTGCCAGCAGCTTGAGGGGGACGGTGAGTTCACCCCTCCACTTT. Translated, it gives CASSLRGTVSSPLHF.

This clone was picked up a small number of times. The chain is built from TRBV7-2 and TRBJ2-1; 8 bases line up with TRBD1. The ends lost 3 bases at V and 4 bases at J; junction bases unmatched: 5. CDR1 SGHTA and CDR2 FQGNSA come from the germline V gene. The CDR3 length is 15 residues. Here the CDR3 DNA reads TGTGCCAGCAGCTTGACAGGGGACCCTTACAATGAGCAGTTCTTC. Protein: CASSLTGDPYNEQFF.

This clone was seen only once. The chain joins TRBV7-2 to TRBJ2-5, with unresolved D. V was clipped by 4 bases and J by 0 bases, with 3 bases between them. Germline V gene sequence: CDR1 SGHTA, CDR2 FQGNSA. The CDR3 sequence is 12 residues long. The CDR3 sequence: CASSSYQETQYF. CDR3 DNA: TGTGCCAGCAGCTCATACCAAGAGACCCAGTACTTC.

This sequence joins TRBV5-4 and TRBJ2-2; TRBD2 agrees at 11 bases. The CDR3 runs 14 residues. V lost 4 bases, J lost 5 bases, and 1 base stayed unmatched. Germline lookup yields CDR1 SGHNT and CDR2 YYREEE (reference sequence). The CDR3: CASSASGGTGELFF. CDR3 DNA sequence: TGTGCCAGCAGCGCTAGCGGGGGGACCGGGGAGCTGTTTTTT.

The rearrangement uses TRBV7-9 and TRBJ2-2; D remains unclear. V lost 2 bases and J lost 4, with 5 bases in between. Per germline, CDR1 SEHNR and CDR2 FQNEAQ (reference sequence). The CDR3 loop spans 13 amino acids. The CDR3 bases are TGTGCCAGCAGCTTACTCTTCACCGGGGAGCTGTTTTTT. It translates to CASSLLFTGELFF.

This clone has a handful of counts. This chain joins TRBV6-5 and TRBJ2-1, with D possibly TRBD2 on 6 matching bases. The V gene's germline CDR1 is MNHEY and CDR2 SVGAGI. The V and J ends lost 8 bases and 7 bases respectively, with 12 bases between them. The CDR3 has 12 amino acids. This chain's CDR3 is CASGRGRNEQFF. In DNA, the CDR3 is TGTGCCAGCGGTCGAGGGAGGAATGAGCAGTTCTTC.

J is TRBJ1-2 and V is TRBV4-1; D remains unclear. This CDR3 spans 14 amino acids. Trimming removed 1 base from V and 7 bases from J, with 13 bases in between. CDR1 and CDR2 from the germline V gene are MGHRA and YSYEKL. The CDR3 sequence: CASSQAFVQSGYTF. The CDR3 coding sequence is TGCGCCAGCAGCCAAGCGTTTGTCCAGTCTGGCTACACCTTC.

V usage is TRBV27 and J usage is TRBJ2-2; possible D gene TRBD1, 6 bases. V was clipped by 1 base and J by 6 bases, with 12 bases between them. The CDR3 length is 15 residues. Germline lookup yields CDR1 MNHEY and CDR2 SMNVEV (reference sequence). The CDR3 spells CASSLFGGAPGELFF. The CDR3 DNA reads TGTGCCAGCAGTTTATTTGGGGGCGCCCCCGGGGAGCTGTTTTTT.

In this sample, this clone turned up a few times. The chain employs TRBV18 and TRBJ2-3; D is unresolved. Germline CDR1 and CDR2: KGHSH and LQKENI. This CDR3 is built from 12 residues. Trimming removed 1 base from V and 3 bases from J, with 2 bases in between. CDR3 loop: CASSPQTDTQYF. CDR3 sequence (DNA): TGTGCCAGCTCACCACAAACAGATACGCAGTATTTT.

This clone was recorded once. This chain links TRBV25-1 with TRBJ1-1; 9 nucleotides agree with TRBD1. V trimming: 1 base; J trimming: 4 bases; junction bases outside the gene matches: 13. Per the germline V gene, CDR1 is MGHDK and CDR2 is SYGVNS. This CDR3 comprises 18 residues. The CDR3 bases are TGTGCCAGCAGTGAATTAGTAGGGGACAGGGATAGGATCACTGAAGCTTTCTTT. It translates to CASSELVGDRDRITEAFF. Full variable domain (missing parts from reference TRBV25-1 and TRBJ1-1): EADIYQTPRYLVIGTGKKITLECSQTMGHDKMYWYQQDPGMELHLIHYSYGVNSTEKGDLSSESTVSRIRTEHFPLTLESARPSHTSQYLCASSELVGDRDRITEAFFGQGTRLTVV.

This sequence joins TRBV5-5 and TRBJ2-2; D unresolved. With 4 bases removed from V and 6 bases from J, the gap between germline ends came to 16 bases. Per the germline V gene, CDR1 is SGHKS and CDR2 is YYEKEE (reference sequence). This CDR3 region has 15 residues. The CDR3 reads CASSLLPSGAGELFF. In DNA, the CDR3 is TGTGCCAGCAGCCTCCTCCCCTCCGGCGCCGGGGAGCTGTTTTTT.

V gene TRBV30 combines with J gene TRBJ1-1; D is unresolved. With 1 base removed from V and 1 base from J, the gap between germline ends came to 7 bases. Germline CDR1 reads GTSNPN; CDR2 reads SVGIG (reference sequence). This CDR3 has 13 residues. The CDR3 loop reads CAWSADSNTEAFF. The CDR3, as DNA: TGTGCCTGGAGTGCGGATTCGAACACTGAAGCTTTCTTT.

CDR3 in amino acids: CASSLVWDSQETQYF. In DNA form, the CDR3 reads TGCGCCAGCAGCTTGGTATGGGACAGCCAAGAGACCCAGTACTTC. The chain uses TRBV5-1 and TRBJ2-5, with 7 nucleotides matching TRBD1. The CDR3 contains 15 residues. V was pared by 0 bases and J by 1 base, with 3 bases of the junction left unmatched. From germline, CDR1 is SGHRS and CDR2 YFSETQ. The variable domain in full, completed from reference TRBV5-1 and TRBJ2-5, reads KAGVTQTPRYLIKTRGQQVTLSCSPISGHRSVSWYQQTPGQGLQFLFEYFSETQRNKGNFPGRFSGRQFSNSRSEMNVSTLELGDSALYLCASSLVWDSQETQYFGPGTRLLVL.

V is TRBV5-1 and J is TRBJ2-3; D remains unclear. Per germline, CDR1 SGHRS and CDR2 YFSETQ. The CDR3 length is 15 residues. Trimming cost V 0 bases and J 0 bases, with 8 bases left between them. The CDR3 nucleotides read TGCGCCAGCAGCTTGGCGGACCCTAGCACAGATACGCAGTATTTT. Translated: CASSLADPSTDTQYF.

This clone appeared a few times. The chain uses TRBV29-1 and TRBJ2-5, with D unclear. V was shortened by 1 base and J by 0 bases, with 9 bases between the two germline ends. The germline V gene encodes CDR1 SQVTM and CDR2 ANQGSEA. The CDR3 has 14 residues. The CDR3 reads CSVEVRLHQETQYF. The DNA of the CDR3 is TGCAGCGTTGAAGTTAGACTCCACCAAGAGACCCAGTACTTC.

The chain combines TRBV7-9 with TRBJ1-4; no firm D call. The V end was cut by 5 bases, the J end by 5 bases, with 15 bases between. Germline lookup yields CDR1 SEHNR and CDR2 FQNEAQ (reference sequence). The CDR3 spans 15 residues. The CDR3: CASSQIVGRNEKLFF. The CDR3 DNA is TGTGCCAGCAGCCAGATCGTTGGACGCAATGAAAAACTGTTTTTT. The full variable domain, completed using reference TRBV7-9 and TRBJ1-4, is DTGVSQNPRHKITKRGQNVTFRCDPISEHNRLYWYRQTLGQGPEFLTYFQNEAQLEKSRLLSDRFSAERPKGSFSTLEIQRTEQGDSAMYLCASSQIVGRNEKLFFGSGTQLSVL.

This clone was detected a few times. This rearrangement joins TRBV29-1 to TRBJ1-1; D is possibly TRBD1 (5 bases). The V gene's germline CDR1 is SQVTM and CDR2 ANQGSEA. The CDR3 totals 12 residues. V lost 0 bases and J 11 bases, leaving 13 bases between the germline ends. CDR3 in DNA: TGCAGCGTTGAAGATTCAGGGATGGGGGCTTTCTTT. It codes for CSVEDSGMGAFF.